This T cell receptor (beta chain) was sequenced during a study of CD8+ T cells in alopecia areata. Study observations and caveats: Lesional tissue from the scalp (especially in alopecia totalis/universalis) showed higher clonality than normal scalp.

TCR sequencing used cDNA made by reverse transcription of extracted RNA. Measured with immunoSEQ multiplex PCR; TCRdb has only the in-frame clones, and not every one. Found here are tens of thousands of clones, around 54% of them singletons; the top ten hold just over 5.5%. CDR1 is SGHRS, CDR2 YFSETQ, per germline. V was pared by 3 bases and J by 5 bases, with 3 bases of the junction left unmatched. The CDR3 runs to 13 residues. On this clone: Its specificity is not known.

This sequence was found in a human donor with alopecia areata. The gene calls are TRBV5-1 and TRBJ2-7, with 9 bases identical to TRBD1. The sequencing input was NKG2D-high CD8+ T cells sorted from blood. The CDR3 region has the DNA TGCGCCAGCAGCTGGACAGGGGCCCACGAGCAGTACTTC. Amino acid sequence: CASSWTGAHEQYF.